The text below deals with one TCR beta chain. Since a much larger clone is just one base distant, this may be a read error. The source of the sample is a study of glioma-infiltrating T cells. TCR alpha and beta CDR3 regions were amplified from RNA using iRepertoire nested multiplex PCR. Input was roughly 100-450 ng of tissue mRNA or PBMC total RNA. TCRdb used MiXCR to reprocess the multiplex PCR reads, holding one entry per CDR3 protein. There are about 110,000 distinct CDR3 sequences in the sample; 25% occur only once, and approximately 35% lies in the top ten. The CDR3 totals 12 residues. Germline assignment: CDR1 DFQATT and CDR2 SNEGSKA (reference sequence).

The specimen was glioma tissue, nonneoplastic brain tissue, or PBMCs (not recorded which). V usage is TRBV20-1 and J usage is TRBJ2-7; 10 nucleotides agree with TRBD1. The sequence came from a human donor with low-grade glioma or glioblastoma, undergoing nonglioma brain surgery, or in good health (not recorded which). The CDR3 spells CNAKGQGDEQYF. In DNA form, the CDR3 reads TGCAATGCCAAAGGACAGGGGGACGAGCAGTACTTC.